What follows describes a single T cell receptor beta chain. The CDR3 totals 15 residues. The V end lost 6 bases, the J end lost 3 bases, and 17 bases lay between the germline ends. These data come from a study of human T cells and chemical hapten exposure. Overall study: Sensitizing treatment utilized 2% DPC over a roughly 2 cm by roughly 2 cm portion of upper inner arm skin. DPC at 0.01% went onto the upper back in patch tests, read at 6 days.

From the RACE reads, TCRdb called clonotypes with MiXCR, one entry per CDR3 protein. The data contain about 380,000 distinct CDR3 sequences, approximately 4.4% of them singletons. Time point of the sample: patch test 1, 2 weeks after DPC sensitization. Sample treatment: therapeutic diphenylcyclopropenone sensitization with weekly scalp DPC. The material was whole blood, obtained in connection with sensitization to the hapten diphenylcyclopropenone (DPC). This chain connects TRBV12-3 or TRBV12-4 to TRBJ1-2; D is undetermined. The sequence derives from a woman aged 45-65 years with alopecia areata. Some clones in this sample may be carry-over from other donors' samples. CDR3 DNA: TGTGCCAGCAGCCACTCAGGAGATCCCTACTATGGCTACACCTTC. Translating gives CASSHSGDPYYGYTF.